This entry concerns a single T cell receptor beta chain. V was pared by 0 bases and J by 5 bases, with 11 bases of the junction left unmatched. The CDR3 is 17 amino acids. In germline, CDR1 is LGHNT, CDR2 FRNRAP. This entry comes from a study of blood T cell repertoires in COVID-19. The overall study: Samples representing acute and convalescent COVID-19 were sourced from the United States, Italy and Spain. Sources were T cells, B-cell-depleted T cells, or PBMCs; the material itself was cDNA or gDNA.

Source study methods: Researchers report that nucleated cell counts were estimated from reference gene primer amplification. The method was immunoSEQ multiplex PCR; TCRdb's version includes in-frame clones alone and lacks a portion of them. D and trimming come from the DNA, and the V and J calls and clone size come from that table. Among around 170,000 clones, roughly nine tenths were seen once, and the ten largest hold approximately 2%. This receptor was obtained from a man younger than 35 who had recovered from COVID-19. The chain is built from TRBV12-5 and TRBJ2-3; 7 nucleotides line up with TRBD2. The sample comprised peripheral blood. The CDR3, as DNA: TGTGCTAGTGGTTTGGTACTGGTGGGACTAAGTATAGATACGCAGTATTTT. Its translation: CASGLVLVGLSIDTQYF.